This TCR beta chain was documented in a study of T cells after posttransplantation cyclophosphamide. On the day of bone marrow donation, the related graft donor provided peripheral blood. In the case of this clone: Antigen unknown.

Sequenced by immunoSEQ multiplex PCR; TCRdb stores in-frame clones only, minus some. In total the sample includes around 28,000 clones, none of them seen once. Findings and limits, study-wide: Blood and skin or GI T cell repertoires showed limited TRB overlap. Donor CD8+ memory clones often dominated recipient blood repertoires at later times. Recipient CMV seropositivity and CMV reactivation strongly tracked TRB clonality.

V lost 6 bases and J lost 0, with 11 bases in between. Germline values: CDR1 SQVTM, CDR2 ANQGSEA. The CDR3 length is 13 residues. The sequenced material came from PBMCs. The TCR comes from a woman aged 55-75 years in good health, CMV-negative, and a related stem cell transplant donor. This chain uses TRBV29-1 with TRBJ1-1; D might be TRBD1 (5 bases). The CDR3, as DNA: TGCAGCGTCGGCCGGACACTGAACACTGAAGCTTTCTTT. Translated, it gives CSVGRTLNTEAFF. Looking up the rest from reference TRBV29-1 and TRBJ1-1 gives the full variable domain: SAVISQKPSRDICQRGTSLTIQCQVDSQVTMMFWYRQQPGQSLTLIATANQGSEATYESGFVIDKFPISRPNLTFSTLTVSNMSPEDSSIYLCSVGRTLNTEAFFGQGTRLTVV.